One and the same sample provided the 16 T cell receptor beta chains below, sequenced in a study of technical replicates of blood from a handful of donors. Measured with immunoSEQ multiplex PCR; TCRdb has only the in-frame clones, and not every one. This sample yields about 72,000 clones, of which roughly 90% are seen a single time; approximately 0.39% belongs to the top ten. The sequenced sample consisted of T cells isolated from PBMCs. All receptors come from a human donor in good health.

This clone has a handful of counts. This chain links TRBV27 with TRBJ2-7; 9 nucleotides line up with TRBD1. CDR3 length equals 16 residues. Per germline, CDR1 MNHEY and CDR2 SMNVEV (reference sequence). V dropped 3 bases and J dropped 2; count of bases not matched to a gene: 8. DNA for the CDR3: TGTGCCAGCAGTTTCGGGACAGGGAAAGGGCCCTACGAGCAGTACTTC. This sequence encodes CASSFGTGKGPYEQYF.

This rearrangement joins TRBV4-2 to TRBJ2-1; D may be TRBD2 (6 bases). The CDR3 has 19 amino acids. V lost 0 bases and J lost 5, with 23 bases in between. Germline loops: CDR1 LGHNA, CDR2 YNFKEQ. CDR3 loop: CASSQEFKVRRGYDNEQFF. The CDR3 DNA follows: TGTGCCAGCAGCCAAGAATTCAAAGTCCGCCGGGGGTACGACAATGAGCAGTTCTTC.

The chain recombines TRBV13 with TRBJ2-2; 9 nucleotides agree with TRBD2. Unmatched junction bases numbered 5, after V lost 3 bases and J lost 3 bases. This CDR3 spans 16 amino acids. The germline CDR1 and CDR2 sequences are PRHDT and FYEKMQ (reference sequence). CDR3 in amino acids: CASSFSSGDYTGELFF. The CDR3 coding sequence is TGTGCCAGCAGCTTTTCTAGCGGGGATTACACCGGGGAGCTGTTTTTT.

The chain couples TRBV2 to TRBJ1-1, with 8 bases matching TRBD1. The CDR3 contains 14 residues. Germline trimming cut 7 bases from V and 2 bases from J; bases unmatched to any gene: 6. CDR1 is SNHLY and CDR2 is FYNNEI in the germline V gene. The CDR3 protein is CASNNQGANTEAFF. CDR3 nucleotide sequence: TGTGCCAGCAACAATCAGGGGGCTAACACTGAAGCTTTCTTT.

This chain joins TRBV6-5 and TRBJ2-1, with D perhaps matching TRBD1 (6 bases). Between the trimmed V and J ends, which lost 6 bases and 7 bases, there was a span of 16 bases. The germline CDR1 and CDR2 sequences are MNHEY and SVGAGI. This CDR3 is 14 amino acids long. The CDR3 sequence is CASSLRDKRNEQFF. For the CDR3, the DNA is TGTGCCAGCAGCCTCCGGGACAAACGGAATGAGCAGTTCTTC.

The V call is TRBV7-6, the J call TRBJ2-7; 8 bases are a match to TRBD2. CDR3 size: 15 residues. Germline V lookup: CDR1 SGHVS, CDR2 FNYEAQ. Trimming cost V 5 bases and J 5 bases; bases outside gene matches: 11. The CDR3 nucleotides are TGTGCCAGCAGCCCGCTTAACCGGGAGGGGGACGAGCAGTACTTC. Protein product: CASSPLNREGDEQYF.

As DNA, the CDR3 is TGTGCCAGCAGCTTGGGCACCAATGAGCAGTTCTTC. Amino acid sequence: CASSLGTNEQFF. This chain joins TRBV7-9 and TRBJ2-1; D remains unclear. The CDR3 is made up of 12 amino acids. Germline CDR1 reads SEHNR; CDR2 reads FQNEAQ (reference sequence). The V end lost 3 bases, the J end lost 6 bases, and 6 bases lay between the germline ends.

The rearrangement links TRBV2 to TRBJ1-1, with no clear D. Germline V gene sequence: CDR1 SNHLY, CDR2 FYNNEI. V shed 4 bases and J shed 0 bases, with 15 bases lying between them. This CDR3 spans 16 amino acids. The CDR3 loop is CASSAPRDFLNTEAFF. The CDR3 DNA reads TGTGCCAGCAGTGCCCCGCGAGACTTCCTGAACACTGAAGCTTTCTTT.

The chain combines TRBV5-1 with TRBJ2-2; 11 bases are shared with TRBD2. Germline loops: CDR1 SGHRS, CDR2 YFSETQ. The trim removed 2 bases at V and 6 bases at J, leaving 3 bases unmatched. CDR3 size: 15 residues. CDR3 protein: CASSFSGREAGELFF. The CDR3, as DNA: TGCGCCAGCAGCTTTAGCGGGAGGGAAGCCGGGGAGCTGTTTTTT.

V is TRBV28 and J is TRBJ1-2; D remains ambiguous. The germline gives CDR1 MDHEN, CDR2 SYDVKM. The CDR3 consists of 12 residues. V was clipped by 6 bases and J by 4 bases, with 9 bases between them. CDR3 in DNA: TGTGCCAGCAGCTTAAACAGCTATGGCTACACCTTC. It is translated as CASSLNSYGYTF.

The rearrangement uses TRBV30 and TRBJ2-7; 12 bases line up with TRBD2. The CDR3 totals 16 residues. CDR1 GTSNPN and CDR2 SVGIG come from the germline V gene (reference sequence). V gave up 5 bases and J gave up 5 bases; unmatched junction bases: 13. The CDR3 region is CAWGLMTSGSRDEQYF. CDR3 DNA: TGTGCCTGGGGACTTATGACTAGCGGGAGTAGAGACGAGCAGTACTTC.

V and J are TRBV7-3 and TRBJ2-3; D remains ambiguous. Deletions cut 5 bases from V and 1 base from J, with 13 bases between. CDR1 SGHTA and CDR2 FQGTGA come from the germline V gene. This CDR3 region has 15 residues. The CDR3 loop reads CASSPTTYRTDTQYF. CDR3 coding DNA: TGTGCCAGCAGCCCCACCACCTATCGCACAGATACGCAGTATTTT.

V is TRBV12-5 and J is TRBJ2-2; TRBD2 matches 8 bases. The CDR3 spans 15 residues. The junction had 9 bases not matched to a gene; V was cut back by 6 bases and J by 6 bases. Looked up from germline, CDR1 is LGHNT and CDR2 is FRNRAP. For the CDR3, the DNA is TGTGCTAGTGGACCGGGACTAGGAGGCCCCGGGGAGCTGTTTTTT. Its translation: CASGPGLGGPGELFF.

This clone is a singleton in its sample. The chain joins TRBV5-1 to TRBJ2-7; 10 positions match TRBD1. J lost 2 bases, V lost 4 bases, and 3 bases had no gene match. There are 14 residues in the CDR3. Looked up from germline, CDR1 is SGHRS and CDR2 is YFSETQ. The CDR3 nucleotides are TGCGCCAGCAGCACGACAGGGGGCCCCTACGAGCAGTACTTC. Translated: CASSTTGGPYEQYF.

This clone appeared a single time. The chain uses TRBV9 and TRBJ2-2, with a possible D match to TRBD1 (7 bases). Germline values: CDR1 SGDLS, CDR2 YYNGEE. Between the trimmed V and J ends, which lost 7 bases and 5 bases, there was a span of 21 bases. The CDR3 extends over 16 amino acids. Here the CDR3 reads CASGLEGALDTGELFF. In DNA, the CDR3 is TGTGCCAGCGGGTTGGAGGGGGCGCTTGATACCGGGGAGCTGTTTTTT.

CDR3: CAWSSGATYEQYF. DNA of the CDR3: TGTGCCTGGAGTAGTGGGGCCACCTACGAGCAGTACTTC. The chain joins TRBV30 to TRBJ2-7, with a tentative D call TRBD1 (5 bases). The germline V and J ends were trimmed by 2 bases and 2 bases, with 10 bases remaining between them. This CDR3 region has 13 residues. Per the germline V gene, CDR1 is GTSNPN and CDR2 is SVGIG (reference sequence).